These 17 T cell receptor beta chains share one sample of origin, sequenced in a study of T cell responses to AZD1222 COVID-19 vaccine. Repertoires were generated with immunoSEQ multiplex PCR, while TCRdb's copy carries only in-frame clones and drops some. The table records 130,000 to 150,000 clones, 92% of them present only once. Here the sequenced sample was peripheral blood, taken on day 0 of AZD1222 vaccination. The receptors stem from an adult in good health.

This chain joins TRBV4-3 and TRBJ1-2, with no clear D. CDR3 length equals 15 residues. Germline assignment: CDR1 LGHNA and CDR2 YSLEER. Trimming shortened V by 1 base and J by 5 bases, and 14 bases separated the two germline ends. Here the CDR3 reads CASSQVGSGIYGYTF. Written as DNA, the CDR3 is TGCGCCAGCAGCCAAGTAGGCTCGGGGATATATGGCTACACCTTC.

In DNA, the CDR3 is TGTGCCAGCAGTTCGTCCTCCGGGACAGCCCTAATCGAGCAGTACTTC. Protein sequence: CASSSSSGTALIEQYF. The chain is built from TRBV6-5 and TRBJ2-7; 7 bases match TRBD1. V trimming: 4 bases; J trimming: 6 bases; junction bases outside the gene matches: 15. CDR3 size: 16 residues. Germline loops: CDR1 MNHEY, CDR2 SVGAGI.

The chain couples TRBV5-1 to TRBJ2-3; D ambiguous. The CDR3 contains 14 residues. Deletions cut 7 bases from V and 0 bases from J, with 12 bases between. The germline V gene has CDR1 SGHRS and CDR2 YFSETQ. The CDR3 DNA reads as TGCGCCAGCTCCCAGGCCCCTAGCACAGATACGCAGTATTTT. This translates into CASSQAPSTDTQYF.

V gene TRBV7-2 combines with J gene TRBJ2-3; 8 bases match TRBD2. This CDR3 region has 18 residues. In germline, CDR1 is SGHTA, CDR2 FQGNSA. With 1 base clipped from V and 4 bases from J, the junction kept 13 bases outside the gene matches. CDR3 region: CASSLVGATGGAPDTQYF. In nucleotides, the CDR3 is TGTGCCAGCAGCTTAGTTGGTGCTACGGGGGGGGCCCCAGATACGCAGTATTTT.

The V gene is TRBV7-9, the J gene TRBJ2-7, with TRBD1 identical over 8 bases. V lost 6 bases, J lost 3 bases, and 10 bases stayed unmatched. Germline CDR1 is SEHNR and CDR2 is FQNEAQ (reference sequence). The CDR3 is made up of 15 amino acids. For the CDR3, the DNA is TGTGCCAGCAGTATAAAGACAGGGGCCCTCTACGAGCAGTACTTC. Amino acids: CASSIKTGALYEQYF.

The rearrangement links TRBV5-5 to TRBJ2-7, with 11 bases that match TRBD1. This CDR3 is 13 amino acids long. Per the germline V gene, CDR1 is SGHKS and CDR2 is YYEKEE (reference sequence). Unmatched junction bases numbered 4, after V lost 7 bases and J lost 4 bases. CDR3 residues: CASDGQGAYEQYF. For the CDR3, the DNA is TGTGCCAGCGACGGACAGGGGGCTTACGAGCAGTACTTC.

The CDR3 coding sequence is TGTGCCAGCAGCGTGGATAGAAACACCATATATTTT. It translates to CASSVDRNTIYF. The chain links TRBV5-4 to TRBJ1-3; the D is unclear. Trimming removed 4 bases at V and 5 bases at J, with 7 bases between. The CDR3 length is 12 residues. Germline V CDR1 and CDR2: SGHNT, YYREEE (reference sequence).

This clone was counted a single time. The chain has TRBV5-1 and TRBJ1-2; TRBD1 might be the D (5 bases). This CDR3 spans 15 amino acids. Germline lookup yields CDR1 SGHRS and CDR2 YFSETQ. Trimming removed 1 base from V and 0 bases from J, with 10 bases in between. CDR3 amino acids: CASSLLGGANYGYTF. CDR3 DNA sequence: TGCGCCAGCAGCTTGTTGGGGGGAGCTAACTATGGCTACACCTTC.

The chain carries TRBV28 and TRBJ1-6; unclear D gene. Germline assignment: CDR1 MDHEN and CDR2 SYDVKM. Deletions cut 2 bases from V and 7 bases from J, with 9 bases between. The CDR3 spans 14 residues. CDR3 region: CASSLRTGNSPLHF. The CDR3 DNA follows: TGTGCCAGCAGTTTAAGGACGGGGAATTCACCCCTCCACTTT.

The genes are TRBV11-3 and TRBJ1-2; D unclear. CDR3 length: 13 amino acids. The germline CDR1 and CDR2 sequences are SGHNT and YENEEA. The V and J ends lost 1 base and 13 bases respectively, with 16 bases between them. The CDR3 bases are TGTGCCAGCAGCTTAGTAGACGACGAGGATTGCACCTTC. Protein product: CASSLVDDEDCTF. Based on the CDR3 plus reference TRBV11-3 and TRBJ1-2, the full variable domain is EAGVVQSPRYKIIEKKQPVAFWCNPISGHNTLYWYLQNLGQGPELLIRYENEEAVDDSQLPKDRFSAERLKGVDSTLKIQPAELGDSAVYLCASSLVDDEDCTFGSGTRLTVV.

This clone was counted once. The chain recombines TRBV19 with TRBJ2-3, with a tentative D call TRBD1 (5 bases). The V gene's germline CDR1 is LNHDA and CDR2 SQIVND (reference sequence). The CDR3 contains 17 residues. Trimming pared 6 bases from V and 0 bases from J, leaving 19 bases between. The CDR3: CASRSRYRGSSTDTQYF. CDR3 nucleotide sequence: TGTGCCAGTAGGTCCCGTTATAGGGGCTCGAGCACAGATACGCAGTATTTT.

V usage is TRBV5-1 and J usage is TRBJ1-3, with unresolved D. The ends were cut back, 2 bases at V and 3 bases at J, with 12 bases in the middle. Germline loops: CDR1 SGHRS, CDR2 YFSETQ. The CDR3 is made up of 15 amino acids. The chain's CDR3 is CASSFGPGRGNTIYF. The CDR3 DNA reads TGCGCCAGCAGCTTCGGTCCCGGACGTGGAAACACCATATATTTT.

This clone was detected only once. The rearrangement uses TRBV29-1 and TRBJ1-2; D gene unclear. The CDR3 runs 12 residues. V was clipped by 0 bases and J by 4 bases, with 6 bases between them. CDR1 SQVTM and CDR2 ANQGSEA come from the germline V gene. In DNA, the CDR3 is TGCAGCGTTGAAGAACTAACCTATGGCTACACCTTC. Translating gives CSVEELTYGYTF. Full variable domain (missing parts from reference TRBV29-1 and TRBJ1-2): SAVISQKPSRDICQRGTSLTIQCQVDSQVTMMFWYRQQPGQSLTLIATANQGSEATYESGFVIDKFPISRPNLTFSTLTVSNMSPEDSSIYLCSVEELTYGYTFGSGTRLTVV.

The V gene is TRBV29-1, the J gene TRBJ2-3; the match to TRBD2 covers 7 bases. The CDR3 extends over 14 amino acids. Looked up from germline, CDR1 is SQVTM and CDR2 is ANQGSEA. V dropped 3 bases and J dropped 6; count of bases not matched to a gene: 9. CDR3 loop: CSVDEGGGWDTQYF. For the CDR3, the DNA is TGCAGCGTTGACGAGGGCGGGGGATGGGATACGCAGTATTTT.

V gene TRBV7-3 combines with J gene TRBJ2-7; D is perhaps TRBD2 (8 bases). V lost 5 bases, J lost 0 bases, and 14 bases lay in between. This CDR3 has 15 residues. Germline CDR1 is SGHTA and CDR2 is FQGTGA. This CDR3 reads CASSAGRGLSYEQYF. DNA for the CDR3: TGTGCCAGCAGCGCCGGGAGGGGGCTCTCCTACGAGCAGTACTTC.

The chain employs TRBV6-2 or TRBV6-3 and TRBJ2-1; 9 bases are shared with TRBD2. Germline values: CDR1 MNHEY, CDR2 SVGEGT. CDR3 length: 19 residues. The junction had 13 bases not matched to a gene; V was cut back by 3 bases and J by 1 base. This chain's CDR3 is CASSYSATIAGVSYNEQFF. The CDR3 bases are TGTGCCAGCAGTTATTCTGCAACCATAGCGGGGGTGTCCTACAATGAGCAGTTCTTC.

For this clone: In the same sample, other DNA sequences code for this CDR3. The chain joins TRBV18 to TRBJ2-7; TRBD1 matches at 8 bases. CDR3 size: 14 residues. The V and J ends lost 4 bases and 2 bases, in that order; junction bases with no gene match: 4. Germline V CDR1 and CDR2: KGHSH, LQKENI. For the CDR3, the DNA is TGTGCCAGCTCACAAGGACAGGGACCCTACGAGCAGTACTTC. Translating gives CASSQGQGPYEQYF.